Below, 12 T cell receptor beta chains from the same sample are listed, as sequenced in a study of blood T cell repertoires in COVID-19. This table comes from immunoSEQ multiplex PCR, and its TCRdb copy is limited to in-frame clones, with some not included. This sample has hundreds of thousands of clones, with about nine tenths found just once. The sequencing input was PBMCs or T cells enriched from blood (not recorded which). These receptors all stem from a man aged 18 to 30 who had recovered from COVID-19.

V gene TRBV10-3 combines with J gene TRBJ2-2; perhaps TRBD1 as D (6 bases). The CDR3 has 18 residues. Germline V gene sequence: CDR1 ENHRY, CDR2 SYGVKD. V gave up 1 base and J gave up 4 bases, with 19 bases separating them. The CDR3 protein is CAISEFRGQNPGTGELFF. DNA of the CDR3: TGTGCCATCAGTGAGTTCAGAGGACAGAACCCGGGCACCGGGGAGCTGTTTTTT.

The rearrangement links TRBV21-1 to TRBJ1-6; the table's TRBD1 call for D was not verified on the DNA. TRBV21-1 represents a pseudogene. The CDR3 is 17 amino acids. The DNA for the CDR3 is TGTGCCAGCAGCAAAGGTAACTCCCCAGGATGGAATTCACCCCTCCACTTT. This encodes CASSKGNSPGWNSPLHF.

V usage is TRBV3-1 (or the pseudogene TRBV3-2) and J usage is TRBJ2-5; 15 bases map to TRBD2. J gave up 4 bases and V 6 bases, and 9 bases lay outside the gene matches. This CDR3 has 17 amino acids. CDR1 LGHDT and CDR2 YNNKEL come from the germline V gene (reference sequence). The CDR3 DNA follows: TGTGCCAGCAGTGCTCGGGGGACTAGCGGGAGGAGAGAGACCCAGTACTTC. Translating it yields CASSARGTSGRRETQYF.

The chain links TRBV19 to TRBJ2-2; TRBD2 matches at 11 bases. Trimming at V came to 6 bases and at J to 6 bases, leaving 6 bases not matched to a gene. The CDR3 sequence is 15 residues long. In germline, CDR1 is LNHDA, CDR2 SQIVND (reference sequence). Here the CDR3 DNA reads TGTGCCAGTAGAGTAGCGGGAGGGCCGTCCGGGGAGCTGTTTTTT. Residues: CASRVAGGPSGELFF. Combining the CDR3 with reference TRBV19 and TRBJ2-2 gives the whole variable domain DGGITQSPKYLFRKEGQNVTLSCEQNLNHDAMYWYRQDPGQGLRLIYYSQIVNDFQKGDIAEGYSVSREKKESFPLTVTSAQKNPTAFYLCASRVAGGPSGELFFGEGSRLTVL.

The V gene is TRBV25-1, the J gene TRBJ2-1; 9 positions agree with TRBD2. CDR1 MGHDK and CDR2 SYGVNS come from the germline V gene. Germline trimming cut 2 bases from V and 4 bases from J; bases unmatched to any gene: 9. The CDR3 is made up of 17 amino acids. CDR3 protein: CASSEASGTLLYNEQFF. In DNA form, the CDR3 reads TGTGCCAGCAGTGAAGCTAGCGGGACCCTACTTTACAATGAGCAGTTCTTC. Looking up the rest from reference TRBV25-1 and TRBJ2-1 gives the full variable domain: EADIYQTPRYLVIGTGKKITLECSQTMGHDKMYWYQQDPGMELHLIHYSYGVNSTEKGDLSSESTVSRIRTEHFPLTLESARPSHTSQYLCASSEASGTLLYNEQFFGPGTRLTVL.

V is TRBV28 and J is TRBJ1-5, with 8 nucleotides matching TRBD1. The ends lost 1 base at V and 3 bases at J; junction bases unmatched: 2. There are 15 residues in the CDR3. CDR1 is MDHEN and CDR2 is SYDVKM in the germline V gene. The CDR3, as DNA: TGTGCCAGCAGTTTATCAGGGGGCGTCAATCAGCCCCAGCATTTT. This translates into CASSLSGGVNQPQHF.

The chain uses TRBV5-4 and TRBJ1-6, with 7 positions matching TRBD1. The CDR3 has 14 residues. The V segment lost 0 bases and the J segment 7 bases; nucleotides outside the gene matches: 1. The germline V gene encodes CDR1 SGHNT and CDR2 YYREEE (reference sequence). The CDR3 reads CASSLGTGNSPLHF. The CDR3 DNA follows: TGTGCCAGCAGCTTGGGGACAGGAAATTCACCCCTCCACTTT.

This rearrangement joins TRBV5-1 to TRBJ2-7; D is perhaps TRBD1 (5 bases). The CDR3 has 14 residues. The ends were cut back, 1 base at V and 0 bases at J, with 8 bases in the middle. From germline, CDR1 is SGHRS and CDR2 YFSETQ. For the CDR3, the DNA is TGCGCCAGCAGCTTGTACAGGAGCTCCTACGAGCAGTACTTC. As protein: CASSLYRSSYEQYF.

V gene TRBV29-1 combines with J gene TRBJ1-4, with unresolved D. V shed 2 bases and J shed 0 bases, with 10 bases lying between them. Germline V gives CDR1 SQVTM, CDR2 ANQGSEA. The CDR3 runs 15 residues. CDR3 amino acids: CSVESGVPTNEKLFF. The DNA for the CDR3 is TGCAGCGTTGAATCCGGAGTTCCAACTAATGAAAAACTGTTTTTT.

This clone was picked up one time. The V gene is TRBV30, the J gene TRBJ1-5; D may be TRBD1 (6 bases). Trimming pared 1 base from V and 5 bases from J, leaving 12 bases between. The CDR3 has 14 amino acids. Germline CDR1 and CDR2: GTSNPN and SVGIG (reference sequence). Written as DNA, the CDR3 is TGTGCCTGGAGTGACGGACAGTTACATCAGCCCCAGCATTTT. Its translation: CAWSDGQLHQPQHF.

The rearrangement uses TRBV10-3 and TRBJ1-5; D remains ambiguous. The germline CDR1 and CDR2 sequences are ENHRY and SYGVKD. V was clipped by 3 bases and J by 0 bases, with 9 bases between them. This CDR3 is built from 15 residues. The CDR3, as DNA: TGTGCCATCAGTGATCCCGGTTATAGCAATCAGCCCCAGCATTTT. Protein: CAISDPGYSNQPQHF.

The chain combines TRBV12-2 with TRBJ1-5; TRBD1, the table's D call, lacks a check against the DNA. TRBV12-2 constitutes a pseudogene. The CDR3 is 16 residues long. For the CDR3, the DNA is TGTGCAAGTCGCCCCTCGGACAGGGGTTCGAATCAGCCCCAGCATTTT. This codes for CASRPSDRGSNQPQHF.